The rows below give T cell receptor beta chains drawn from one sample of a study of radiation and T cells in renal cell carcinoma. The data were produced by immunoSEQ multiplex PCR, yet TCRdb's version contains in-frame clones alone and is incomplete. The sample includes some 120,000 clones, about four fifths of them seen just once. The sample in question was blood, obtained from a patient whose treatment included radiotherapy and nephrectomy. The source of these receptors is a woman between 55 and 75 years old with renal cell carcinoma. CDR3s include the opening cysteine and the closing phenylalanine or tryptophan. D genes are given only for firm matches. Clone size is not always given. Where it is, it says once, few, many or a class for expanded clones.

d_call,v_call,j_call,clone_size,cdr3_nt,cdr3_aa
-,TRBV6-5,TRBJ1-2,-,TGTGCCAGCAGTTACGGTACAGCTAACTATGGCTACACCTTC,CASSYGTANYGYTF
-,TRBV2,TRBJ1-4,few,TGTGCCAGCAGTGAAGATCAGGGTCATGAAAAACTGTTTTTT,CASSEDQGHEKLFF
-,TRBV9,TRBJ2-2,-,TGTGCCAGCAGCTATATTGCAGGGCCCGCGGTCGTGGGCGGGGAGCTGTTTTTT,CASSYIAGPAVVGGELFF
-,TRBV14,TRBJ2-1,-,TGTGCCAGCAGCCAAGAACCGGCTGGCGGCAGCTCCTACAATGAGCAGTTCTTC,CASSQEPAGGSSYNEQFF
TRBD1,TRBV14,TRBJ1-2,-,TGTGCCAGCAGTCATGAGGGACAGGGGATCTATGGCTACACCTTC,CASSHEGQGIYGYTF
-,TRBV6-1,TRBJ1-4,-,TGTGCCAGCAGTGAACCAGGGACTGAAAAACTGTTTTTT,CASSEPGTEKLFF
-,TRBV7-9,TRBJ1-1,-,TGTGCCAGCAGCTTCGGTAAGACTGAAGCTTTCTTT,CASSFGKTEAFF
TRBD2,TRBV19,TRBJ2-4,few,TGTGCCAGTAGTACGAAGCGGGGGTGGAACATTCAGTACTTC,CASSTKRGWNIQYF
-,TRBV7-2,TRBJ2-7,once,TGTGCCAGCAGCCTCAGATCCCAGGGGAGCCACGAGCAGTACTTC,CASSLRSQGSHEQYF
TRBD1,TRBV5-5,TRBJ2-4,once,TGTGCCAGCAGCTTAATCGGGGACAGGGTAGCCAAAAACATTCAGTACTTC,CASSLIGDRVAKNIQYF
TRBD2,TRBV4-3,TRBJ2-7,few,TGCGCCAGCAGCCAAGAATGGGGGGCTAGCGGGACCTACGAGCAGTACTTC,CASSQEWGASGTYEQYF
-,TRBV6-5,TRBJ1-6,-,TGTGCCAGCAGTTACTTAATACCCTCCTATAATTCACCCCTCCACTTT,CASSYLIPSYNSPLHF
-,TRBV5-6,TRBJ2-7,-,TGTGCCAGCAGCTTGGTTCGAGCAGGGGTCCACGAGCAGTACTTC,CASSLVRAGVHEQYF
-,TRBV5-8,TRBJ2-7,-,TGTGCCAGCAGCTTGCAGAACTACGAGCAGTACTTC,CASSLQNYEQYF
-,TRBV6-5,TRBJ1-4,-,TGTGCCAGCAGGGATAATGAAAAACTGTTTTTT,CASRDNEKLFF
TRBD1,TRBV4-1,TRBJ1-1,-,TGCGCCAGCAGCCTAGTGGGACAGGGAAACACTGAAGCTTTCTTT,CASSLVGQGNTEAFF
-,TRBV2,TRBJ2-7,-,TGTGCCAGCAGGACTGACAGCTACGAGCAGTACTTC,CASRTDSYEQYF
TRBD1,TRBV6-1,TRBJ1-1,few,TGTGCCAGCAGTGGACGGACAGGGGGCACTGAAGCTTTCTTT,CASSGRTGGTEAFF
-,TRBV28,TRBJ2-3,-,TGTGCCAGCAGTTTCGGCTCCCCCGGGGGCAGGGTACGAGATACGCAGTATTTT,CASSFGSPGGRVRDTQYF
-,TRBV19,TRBJ2-5,few,TGTGCCAGTAGGAGGAGGGGGACCCAAGAGACCCAGTACTTC,CASRRRGTQETQYF
TRBD1,TRBV11-2,TRBJ2-5,-,TGTGCCAGCAGCCCGGGACAGGGAATCGAGACCCAGTACTTC,CASSPGQGIETQYF
-,TRBV5-1,TRBJ2-3,-,TGCGCCAGCAGCTTATCGGCCTATAGCACAGATACGCAGTATTTT,CASSLSAYSTDTQYF
-,TRBV11-2,TRBJ2-7,-,TGTGCCAGCAGCCCCTGGGGGGACGTAACCTACGAGCAGTACTTC,CASSPWGDVTYEQYF
-,TRBV25-1,TRBJ1-4,-,TGTGCCAGCACTCGAGGTTGGGATGAAAAACTGTTTTTT,CASTRGWDEKLFF
-,TRBV2,TRBJ1-1,few,TGTGCCAGCCGACAGCTAACACTCACGAACACTGAAGCTTTCTTT,CASRQLTLTNTEAFF
-,TRBV6-5,TRBJ1-2,once,TGTGCCAGCAGTTACCCGGGGTATGGGTTTGGCTACACCTTC,CASSYPGYGFGYTF
TRBD2,TRBV2,TRBJ2-2,-,TGTGCCAGCAGTGAACTGGCGGGGGCGAACACCGGGGAGCTGTTTTTT,CASSELAGANTGELFF
-,TRBV19,TRBJ1-5,-,TGTGCCAGTAGTATAGCAGTGGATCAGCCCCAGCATTTT,CASSIAVDQPQHF